This entry lists 21 T cell receptor beta chains sequenced from one sample in a study of OX40 agonist ivuxolimab in advanced cancers. Clones were read by immunoSEQ multiplex PCR, and TCRdb kept only the in-frame ones, dropping some. This table has 65,000 to 85,000 clones, approximately 89% appearing once. The sample here was CD4+ or CD8+ T cells sorted from blood, taken in a trial of the OX40 agonist ivuxolimab. The receptors were gathered from an adult with an advanced solid tumor such as melanoma, head and neck, liver or kidney cancer.

The gene calls are TRBV11-2 and TRBJ1-1; possibly TRBD1 for D (5 bases). There are 15 residues in the CDR3. V lost 1 base, J lost 3 bases, and 12 bases lay in between. From germline, CDR1 is SGHAT and CDR2 FQNNGV. The CDR3 here is CASSLGVGTHTEAFF. In DNA form, the CDR3 reads TGTGCCAGCAGCTTAGGGGTTGGGACCCACACTGAAGCTTTCTTT.

The J gene is TRBJ1-5, the V gene TRBV10-2, with D hard to call. CDR1 is WSHSY and CDR2 is SAAADI in the germline V gene. V was pared by 2 bases and J by 10 bases, with 15 bases between. The CDR3 is 14 amino acids. This CDR3 is CASSEVDESRPQHF. Here the CDR3 DNA reads TGCGCCAGCAGTGAGGTCGATGAGTCTCGTCCCCAGCATTTT.

The V call is TRBV5-1, the J call TRBJ1-1, with D possibly being TRBD1 (5 bases). The V gene lost 4 bases and the J gene lost 1 base, with 11 bases spanning the gap. Per the germline V gene, CDR1 is SGHRS and CDR2 is YFSETQ. The CDR3 totals 14 residues. The CDR3 is CASSPGRGNTEAFF. Written as DNA, the CDR3 is TGCGCCAGCAGCCCGGGGAGGGGGAACACTGAAGCTTTCTTT.

The chain combines TRBV2 with TRBJ2-4; 9 positions agree with TRBD1. The CDR3 is 15 residues long. Looked up from germline, CDR1 is SNHLY and CDR2 is FYNNEI. V was clipped by 4 bases and J by 6 bases; unmatched bases: 7. As DNA, the CDR3 is TGTGCCAGCAGTGGGGGACAGGGCCTGGGAAACATTCAGTACTTC. Its protein product is CASSGGQGLGNIQYF.

V and J are TRBV15 and TRBJ2-7; no clear D. Germline-derived CDR1 and CDR2 are LNHNV and YYDKDF (reference sequence). Trimming pared 1 base from V and 0 bases from J, leaving 10 bases between. The CDR3 is 15 residues long. The CDR3, as DNA: TGTGCCACCAGCAGAGGGCGTACGGTCTCCTACGAGCAGTACTTC. Amino acid sequence: CATSRGRTVSYEQYF.

V gene TRBV15 combines with J gene TRBJ2-2; maybe TRBD1 (6 bases). Per germline, CDR1 LNHNV and CDR2 YYDKDF (reference sequence). Trimming stripped 7 bases from V and 6 bases from J, with 9 bases between. The length of the CDR3 is 12 residues. This CDR3 reads CATKQGSGELFF. In nucleotides, the CDR3 is TGTGCCACCAAACAGGGTTCCGGGGAGCTGTTTTTT.

The CDR3 loop reads CASSLDVGENEKLFF. The DNA of the CDR3 is TGCGCCAGCAGCTTGGATGTAGGGGAAAATGAAAAACTGTTTTTT. The genes are TRBV5-1 and TRBJ1-4; D is possibly TRBD1 (5 bases). Germline assignment: CDR1 SGHRS and CDR2 YFSETQ. This CDR3 contains 15 residues. The V end was cut by 0 bases, the J end by 5 bases, with 11 bases between. Full variable domain (missing parts from reference TRBV5-1 and TRBJ1-4): KAGVTQTPRYLIKTRGQQVTLSCSPISGHRSVSWYQQTPGQGLQFLFEYFSETQRNKGNFPGRFSGRQFSNSRSEMNVSTLELGDSALYLCASSLDVGENEKLFFGSGTQLSVL.

V and J are TRBV5-4 and TRBJ2-2; D call uncertain. With 5 bases removed from V and 0 bases from J, the gap between germline ends came to 11 bases. This CDR3 has 15 residues. CDR1 and CDR2 (germline): SGHNT, YYREEE (reference sequence). CDR3 DNA: TGTGCCAGCAGACCTGACACCACGAACACCGGGGAGCTGTTTTTT. Protein product: CASRPDTTNTGELFF.

The chain recombines TRBV30 with TRBJ2-7, with D maybe TRBD1 (5 bases). Germline-derived CDR1 and CDR2 are GTSNPN and SVGIG (reference sequence). This CDR3 spans 10 amino acids. The ends were cut back, 5 bases at V and 6 bases at J, with 8 bases in the middle. For the CDR3, the DNA is TGTGCCTGGGGACATTTCGAGCAGTACTTC. Translated, it gives CAWGHFEQYF.

The chain is built from TRBV18 and TRBJ2-5; D is unclear. Between the trimmed V and J ends, which lost 6 bases and 2 bases, there was a span of 10 bases. CDR1 is KGHSH and CDR2 is LQKENI in the germline V gene. CDR3 length: 13 residues. CDR3: CASSPTVQETQYF. The CDR3 DNA follows: TGTGCCAGCTCCCCCACGGTACAAGAGACCCAGTACTTC.

The chain is built from TRBV5-1 and TRBJ2-7; D not resolved. From germline, CDR1 is SGHRS and CDR2 YFSETQ. With 0 bases removed from V and 4 bases from J, the gap between germline ends came to 11 bases. The CDR3 is 14 amino acids. The CDR3 region is CASSLEGPSYEQYF. CDR3 in DNA: TGCGCCAGCAGCTTGGAAGGGCCGAGTTACGAGCAGTACTTC.

This chain connects TRBV5-4 to TRBJ2-2; weak D call: TRBD2 (5 bases). Germline V gene sequence: CDR1 SGHNT, CDR2 YYREEE (reference sequence). Trimming removed 4 bases from V and 8 bases from J, with 18 bases in between. The CDR3 spans 15 residues. The CDR3 bases are TGTGCCAGCAGCCGGACGCCTACTAGTCATGGGGAGCTGTTTTTT. Encoded protein: CASSRTPTSHGELFF. The full variable domain, in which reference TRBV5-4 and TRBJ2-2 provide the parts outside the CDR3, is ETGVTQSPTHLIKTRGQQVTLRCSSQSGHNTVSWYQQALGQGPQFIFQYYREEENGRGNFPPRFSGLQFPNYSSELNVNALELDDSALYLCASSRTPTSHGELFFGEGSRLTVL.

The rearrangement links TRBV6-6 to TRBJ1-3; tentatively, D is TRBD1 (6 bases). Germline assignment: CDR1 MNHNY and CDR2 SVGAGI (reference sequence). V was shortened by 5 bases and J by 4 bases, with 9 bases between the two germline ends. The CDR3 is 13 amino acids. The DNA for the CDR3 is TGTGCCAGCAGTAACAGGGAAGGAAACACCATATATTTT. As protein: CASSNREGNTIYF.

The gene calls are TRBV7-9 and TRBJ1-6; D call uncertain. This CDR3 has 18 residues. The V gene's germline CDR1 is SEHNR and CDR2 FQNEAQ (reference sequence). V lost 2 bases and J 3 bases, leaving 17 bases between the germline ends. As DNA, the CDR3 is TGTGCCAGCAGCTTACGGGCGCCTAGGCGGAACTATAATTCACCCCTCCACTTT. As protein: CASSLRAPRRNYNSPLHF.

This rearrangement joins TRBV6-5 to TRBJ2-6; D not resolved. Germline-derived CDR1 and CDR2 are MNHEY and SVGAGI. Trimming removed 2 bases from V and 2 bases from J, with 4 bases in between. There are 14 residues in the CDR3. In DNA form, the CDR3 reads TGTGCCAGCAGTTACAGGGCTGGGGCCAACGTCCTGACTTTC. This encodes CASSYRAGANVLTF.

The V and J genes are TRBV2 and TRBJ1-2; 8 bases agree with TRBD1. Losses at the gene ends were 6 bases for V and 3 bases for J; bases not matched to a gene: 9. CDR3 length: 15 amino acids. Germline V CDR1 and CDR2: SNHLY, FYNNEI. The CDR3: CASRENRGSHYGYTF. CDR3 sequence (DNA): TGTGCCAGCAGAGAAAACAGGGGGAGCCACTATGGCTACACCTTC.

V and J are TRBV2 and TRBJ2-1; TRBD2 is a possible D gene (6 bases). The germline CDR1 and CDR2 sequences are SNHLY and FYNNEI. The CDR3 extends over 17 amino acids. V was cut by 5 bases and J by 2 bases, with 19 bases left in between. CDR3 protein: CASSFDSRERAYNEQFF. CDR3 nucleotides: TGTGCCAGCAGTTTCGATTCCCGGGAGAGGGCCTACAATGAGCAGTTCTTC.

This chain's CDR3 is CASSLGGPPYEQYF. The CDR3 region has the DNA TGCGCCAGCAGCTTGGGGGGGCCTCCCTACGAGCAGTACTTC. The chain is built from TRBV5-1 and TRBJ2-7; D may be TRBD1 (6 bases). The germline V gene encodes CDR1 SGHRS and CDR2 YFSETQ. V shed 0 bases and J shed 2 bases, with 9 bases lying between them. The CDR3 runs 14 residues.

The chain links TRBV2 to TRBJ1-6; D is possibly TRBD1 (5 bases). With 4 bases removed from V and 17 bases from J, the gap between germline ends came to 18 bases. The CDR3 has 13 amino acids. Germline lookup yields CDR1 SNHLY and CDR2 FYNNEI. The DNA for the CDR3 is TGTGCCAGCAGTGTATCTTTGAGTCTGGGGGTCCACTTT. This gives the protein CASSVSLSLGVHF.

The V and J genes are TRBV2 and TRBJ2-4; D assignment may be TRBD1 or TRBD2 (5 bases each). Trimming stripped 1 base from V and 2 bases from J, with 18 bases between. This CDR3 has 18 residues. Germline lookup yields CDR1 SNHLY and CDR2 FYNNEI. This CDR3 is CASSEGRGGNGPKNIQYF. CDR3 in DNA: TGTGCCAGCAGTGAAGGTCGTGGGGGTAATGGGCCCAAAAACATTCAGTACTTC. Drawing the rest from reference TRBV2 and TRBJ2-4, the complete variable domain is EPEVTQTPSHQVTQMGQEVILRCVPISNHLYFYWYRQILGQKVEFLVSFYNNEISEKSEIFDDQFSVERPDGSNFTLKIRSTKLEDSAMYFCASSEGRGGNGPKNIQYFGAGTRLSVL.

This chain connects TRBV6-1 to TRBJ1-1; D possibly corresponds to TRBD1 (6 bases). Germline V gene sequence: CDR1 MNHNS, CDR2 SASEGT. V gave up 8 bases and J gave up 4 bases, with 11 bases separating them. This CDR3 region has 12 residues. CDR3 protein: CASSDRFTEAFF. The CDR3 DNA is TGTGCCAGCTCAGACAGGTTCACTGAAGCTTTCTTT.